Following are 12 T cell receptor beta chains from one sample sequenced in a study of T cells after yellow fever vaccination. From the 5' RACE reads, TCRdb called clonotypes with MiXCR, one entry per CDR3 protein. The repertoire holds some 29,000 distinct CDR3 sequences, about 4.7% seen once, with about two fifths in the top ten. The starting material was CD8+ T cells sorted from PBMCs, obtained 10 days after the yellow fever booster vaccination. These TCRs come from a man in his thirties or forties who received the YFV17D yellow fever vaccine.

The sample holds many counts of this clonotype. The J gene is TRBJ1-2, the V gene TRBV30; D remains unclear. Germline CDR1 reads GTSNPN; CDR2 reads SVGIG (reference sequence). Trimming took 0 bases from V and 7 from J, leaving 9 bases between them. The CDR3 sequence is 12 residues long. CDR3 DNA sequence: TGTGCCTGGAGTGTCGGCAGTTCTGGCTACACCTTC. It codes for CAWSVGSSGYTF. The full variable domain, rest sourced from reference TRBV30 and TRBJ1-2, is SQTIHQWPATLVQPVGSPLSLECTVEGTSNPNLYWYRQAAGRGLQLLFYSVGIGQISSEVPQNLSASRPQDRQFILSSKKLLLSDSGFYLCAWSVGSSGYTFGSGTRLTVV.

This clonotype has ten or more counts. The J gene is TRBJ2-5, the V gene TRBV29-1, with 12 positions matching TRBD1. This CDR3 region has 18 residues. Germline V lookup: CDR1 SQVTM, CDR2 ANQGSEA. The J segment lost 4 bases and the V segment lost 4 bases, leaving 16 bases of the junction unmatched. This chain's CDR3 is CSVVPGQGAWEDGETQYF. Here the CDR3 DNA reads TGCAGCGTTGTCCCGGGACAGGGGGCGTGGGAGGACGGAGAGACCCAGTACTTC.

In its sample, this clonotype was seen many times. V usage is TRBV20-1 and J usage is TRBJ2-7; TRBD2 aligns across 11 bases. Trimming removed 6 bases from V and 2 bases from J; junction bases left unmatched: 6. CDR3 size: 14 residues. Germline V CDR1 and CDR2: DFQATT, SNEGSKA (reference sequence). The CDR3 nucleotides are TGCAGTGCACGGACTAGCGGGCATACCTACGAGCAGTACTTC. Its translation is CSARTSGHTYEQYF.

This clonotype was recorded at least ten times. CDR3 bases: TGTGCCAGCATGGGACCTCGGACCTACGAGCAGTACTTC. It yields the protein CASMGPRTYEQYF. The rearrangement joins TRBV7-9 to TRBJ2-7; D is possibly TRBD1 or TRBD2 (5 bases each). This CDR3 comprises 13 residues. Germline CDR1 is SEHNR and CDR2 is FQNEAQ (reference sequence). Trimming removed 7 bases from V and 2 bases from J, with 12 bases in between.

This clonotype appeared many times. The chain employs TRBV7-9 and TRBJ2-1; D is ambiguous. The CDR3 sequence is 16 residues long. Germline V gene sequence: CDR1 SEHNR, CDR2 FQNEAQ (reference sequence). V was clipped by 3 bases and J by 0 bases, with 12 bases between them. The CDR3 bases are TGTGCCAGCAGCTTTGGTTCGGCCAGCTCCTACAATGAGCAGTTCTTC. Residues: CASSFGSASSYNEQFF.

This clonotype was detected ten times or more. The rearrangement uses TRBV11-2 and TRBJ1-5; tentative D call: TRBD1 (6 bases). From germline, CDR1 is SGHAT and CDR2 FQNNGV. V was trimmed by 3 bases and J by 3 bases, leaving 12 bases between them. CDR3 length: 15 amino acids. The chain's CDR3 is CASSFTGQINQPQHF. In DNA, the CDR3 is TGTGCCAGCAGCTTTACCGGACAGATCAATCAGCCCCAGCATTTT.

This clonotype has a count of ten or more. The rearrangement joins TRBV5-4 to TRBJ2-1; TRBD2 matches 7 bases. V trimming: 5 bases; J trimming: 4 bases; junction bases outside the gene matches: 15. The germline V gene encodes CDR1 SGHNT and CDR2 YYREEE (reference sequence). This CDR3 is built from 17 residues. The CDR3 sequence is CASSYSAGLGIYNEQFF. CDR3 in DNA: TGTGCCAGCAGTTATTCAGCGGGACTTGGAATATACAATGAGCAGTTCTTC.

This clonotype was found many times. This chain uses TRBV4-3 with TRBJ2-7, with D unresolved. This CDR3 comprises 13 residues. V was trimmed by 0 bases and J by 3 bases, leaving 6 bases between them. Germline CDR1 LGHNA, CDR2 YSLEER. CDR3 in DNA: TGCGCCAGCAGCCAAGAAGGCGGCTACGAGCAGTACTTC. Translating gives CASSQEGGYEQYF.

This clonotype was seen repeatedly, ten times or more. This rearrangement joins TRBV4-3 to TRBJ2-2; D remains unclear. CDR1 is LGHNA, CDR2 YSLEER, per germline. The length of the CDR3 is 19 residues. V gave up 3 bases and J gave up 3 bases, with 23 bases separating them. CDR3 sequence reads: CASSQYEPFTVADTGELFF. CDR3 sequence (DNA): TGCGCCAGCAGCCAGTACGAACCCTTTACTGTTGCGGACACCGGGGAGCTGTTTTTT.

This clonotype was seen repeatedly, ten times or more. This chain links TRBV11-3 with TRBJ1-1; unclear D gene. CDR3 length equals 13 residues. Germline loops: CDR1 SGHNT, CDR2 YENEEA. Trimming left V 3 bases short and J 2 bases short, with 7 bases between. The CDR3, as DNA: TGTGCCAGCAGCTTCGAGGTAAACACTGAAGCTTTCTTT. Translated: CASSFEVNTEAFF.

This clonotype was detected many times. The V gene is TRBV7-9, the J gene TRBJ2-7; 7 bases are a match to TRBD2. The germline gives CDR1 SEHNR, CDR2 FQNEAQ (reference sequence). V was clipped by 11 bases and J by 3 bases; unmatched bases: 10. This CDR3 has 13 residues. The CDR3 region has the DNA TGTGCCGTCGAGGCTAGCGGATTCTACGAGCAGTACTTC. This translates into CAVEASGFYEQYF.

Many counts were recorded for this clonotype. This chain joins TRBV7-3 and TRBJ2-1; D uncertain. The CDR3 is made up of 12 amino acids. V was trimmed by 5 bases and J by 5 bases, leaving 7 bases between them. Looked up from germline, CDR1 is SGHTA and CDR2 is FQGTGA. The CDR3 region has the DNA TGTGCCAGCAGCGACGGAAACAATGAGCAGTTCTTC. It encodes CASSDGNNEQFF.